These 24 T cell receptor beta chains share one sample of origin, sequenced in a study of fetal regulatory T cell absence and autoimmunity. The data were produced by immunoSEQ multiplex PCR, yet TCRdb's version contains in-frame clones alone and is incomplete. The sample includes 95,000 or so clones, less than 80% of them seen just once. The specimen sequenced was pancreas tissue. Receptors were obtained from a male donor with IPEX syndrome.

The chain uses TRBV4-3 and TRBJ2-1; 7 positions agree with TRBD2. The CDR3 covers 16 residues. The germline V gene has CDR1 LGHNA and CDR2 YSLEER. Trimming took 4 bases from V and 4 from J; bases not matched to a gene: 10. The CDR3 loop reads CASSRSSGESYNEQFF. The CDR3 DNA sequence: TGCGCCAGCAGCCGATCTAGCGGCGAATCTTACAATGAGCAGTTCTTC.

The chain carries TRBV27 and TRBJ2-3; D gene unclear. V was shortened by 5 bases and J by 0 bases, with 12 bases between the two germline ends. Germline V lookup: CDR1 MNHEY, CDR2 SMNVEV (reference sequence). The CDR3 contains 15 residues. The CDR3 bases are TGTGCCAGCAGTACCCAGAACCCTAGCACAGATACGCAGTATTTT. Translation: CASSTQNPSTDTQYF.

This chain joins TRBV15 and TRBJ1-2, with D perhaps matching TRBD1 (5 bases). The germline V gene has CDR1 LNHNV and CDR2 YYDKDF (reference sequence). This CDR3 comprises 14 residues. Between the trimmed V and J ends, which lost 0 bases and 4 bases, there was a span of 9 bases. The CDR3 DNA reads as TGTGCCACCAGCAGAGATCAGGGAGGCTATGGCTACACCTTC. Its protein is CATSRDQGGYGYTF.

The CDR3 loop is CSVEWLVGTHTDTQYF. CDR3 nucleotides: TGCAGCGTTGAATGGCTTGTGGGGACCCACACAGATACGCAGTATTTT. The chain links TRBV29-1 to TRBJ2-3; possibly TRBD1 or TRBD2 for D (5 bases each). V was trimmed by 2 bases and J by 2 bases, leaving 17 bases between them. Germline V gene data show CDR1 as SQVTM and CDR2 as ANQGSEA. CDR3 length equals 16 residues.

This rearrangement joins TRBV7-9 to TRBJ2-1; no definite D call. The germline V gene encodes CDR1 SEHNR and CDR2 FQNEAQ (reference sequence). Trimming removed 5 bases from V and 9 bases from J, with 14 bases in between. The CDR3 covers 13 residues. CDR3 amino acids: CASSLVMSGEQFF. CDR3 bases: TGTGCCAGCAGCCTCGTGATGTCCGGTGAGCAGTTCTTC.

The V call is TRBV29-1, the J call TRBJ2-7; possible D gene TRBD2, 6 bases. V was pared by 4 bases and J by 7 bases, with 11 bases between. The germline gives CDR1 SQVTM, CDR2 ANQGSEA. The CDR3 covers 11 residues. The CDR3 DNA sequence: TGCAGCGTTGGAAGGGCGGGGGAGCAGTACTTC. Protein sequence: CSVGRAGEQYF.

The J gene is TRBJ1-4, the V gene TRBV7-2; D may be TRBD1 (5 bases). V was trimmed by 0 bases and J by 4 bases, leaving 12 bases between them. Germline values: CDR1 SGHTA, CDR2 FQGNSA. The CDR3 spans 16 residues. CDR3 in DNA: TGTGCCAGCAGCTTAGCGGGGGGACGGCTTAATGAAAAACTGTTTTTT. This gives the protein CASSLAGGRLNEKLFF.

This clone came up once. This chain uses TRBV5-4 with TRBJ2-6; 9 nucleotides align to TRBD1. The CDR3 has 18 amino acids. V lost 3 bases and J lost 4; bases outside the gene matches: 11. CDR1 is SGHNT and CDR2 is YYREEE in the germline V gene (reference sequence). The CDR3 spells CASSSLSLQGAGANVLTF. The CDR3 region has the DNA TGTGCCAGCAGCTCGCTCTCCTTACAGGGGGCCGGGGCCAACGTCCTGACTTTC.

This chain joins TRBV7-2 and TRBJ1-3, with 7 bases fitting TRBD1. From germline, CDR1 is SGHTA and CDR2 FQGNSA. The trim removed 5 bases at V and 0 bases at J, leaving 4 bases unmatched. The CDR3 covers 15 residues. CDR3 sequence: CASSEGAASGNTIYF. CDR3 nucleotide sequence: TGTGCCAGCAGCGAGGGGGCTGCCTCTGGAAACACCATATATTTT.

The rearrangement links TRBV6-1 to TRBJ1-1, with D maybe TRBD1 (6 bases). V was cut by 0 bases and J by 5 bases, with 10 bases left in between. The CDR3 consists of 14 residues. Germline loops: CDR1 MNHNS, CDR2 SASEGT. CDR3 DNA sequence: TGTGCCAGCAGTGAAGCAGGAGGGGGGACTGAAGCTTTCTTT. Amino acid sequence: CASSEAGGGTEAFF.

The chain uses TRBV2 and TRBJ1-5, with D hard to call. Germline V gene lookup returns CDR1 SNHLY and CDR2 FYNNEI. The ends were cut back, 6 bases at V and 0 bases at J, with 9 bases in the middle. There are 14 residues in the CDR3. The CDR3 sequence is CASRGIYSNQPQHF. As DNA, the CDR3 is TGTGCCAGCAGGGGAATCTATAGCAATCAGCCCCAGCATTTT.

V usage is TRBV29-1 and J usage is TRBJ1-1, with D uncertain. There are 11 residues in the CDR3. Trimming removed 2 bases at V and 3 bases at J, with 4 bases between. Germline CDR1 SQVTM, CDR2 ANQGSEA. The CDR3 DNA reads TGCAGCGTTGAACAGGACACTGAAGCTTTCTTT. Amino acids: CSVEQDTEAFF.

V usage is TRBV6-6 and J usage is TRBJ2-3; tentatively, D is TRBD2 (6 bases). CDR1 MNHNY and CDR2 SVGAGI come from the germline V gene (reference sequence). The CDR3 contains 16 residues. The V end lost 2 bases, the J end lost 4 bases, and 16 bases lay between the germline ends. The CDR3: CASSYRYGGRADTQYF. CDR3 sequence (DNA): TGTGCCAGCAGTTACCGATACGGGGGTAGGGCAGATACGCAGTATTTT.

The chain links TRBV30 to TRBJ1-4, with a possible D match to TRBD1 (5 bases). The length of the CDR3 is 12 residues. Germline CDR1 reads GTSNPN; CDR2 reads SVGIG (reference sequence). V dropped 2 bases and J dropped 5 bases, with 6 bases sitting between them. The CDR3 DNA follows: TGTGCCTGGAGTAAGGGGAATGAAAAACTGTTTTTT. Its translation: CAWSKGNEKLFF.

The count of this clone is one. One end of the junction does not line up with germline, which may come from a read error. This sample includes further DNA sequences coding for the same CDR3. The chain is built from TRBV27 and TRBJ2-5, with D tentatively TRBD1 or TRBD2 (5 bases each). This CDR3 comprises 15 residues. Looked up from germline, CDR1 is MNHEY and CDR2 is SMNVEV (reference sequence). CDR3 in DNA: TGTGCCAGCAGTCCCCTCGGGGCCAACCAGGAGACCCAGTACTTC. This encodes CASSPLGANQETQYF.

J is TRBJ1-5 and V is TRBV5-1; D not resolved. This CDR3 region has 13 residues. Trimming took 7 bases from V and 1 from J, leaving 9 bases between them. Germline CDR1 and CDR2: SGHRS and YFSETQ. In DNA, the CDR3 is TGCGCCAGCTGGCCTAGGAGCAATCAGCCCCAGCATTTT. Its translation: CASWPRSNQPQHF.

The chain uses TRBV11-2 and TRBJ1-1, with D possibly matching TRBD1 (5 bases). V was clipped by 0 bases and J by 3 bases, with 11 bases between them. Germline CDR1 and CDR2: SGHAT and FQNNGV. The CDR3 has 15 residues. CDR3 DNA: TGTGCCAGCAGCTTAGATCGGGGGTCCTACACTGAAGCTTTCTTT. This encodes CASSLDRGSYTEAFF.

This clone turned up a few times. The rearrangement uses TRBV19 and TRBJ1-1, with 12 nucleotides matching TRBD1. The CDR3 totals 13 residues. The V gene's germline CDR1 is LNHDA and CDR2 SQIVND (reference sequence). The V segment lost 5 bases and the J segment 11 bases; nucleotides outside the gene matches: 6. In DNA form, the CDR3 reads TGTGCCAGTAGTGATCGGGACAGGGGGCGGGCTTTCTTT. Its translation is CASSDRDRGRAFF. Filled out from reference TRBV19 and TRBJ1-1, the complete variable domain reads DGGITQSPKYLFRKEGQNVTLSCEQNLNHDAMYWYRQDPGQGLRLIYYSQIVNDFQKGDIAEGYSVSREKKESFPLTVTSAQKNPTAFYLCASSDRDRGRAFFGQGTRLTVV.

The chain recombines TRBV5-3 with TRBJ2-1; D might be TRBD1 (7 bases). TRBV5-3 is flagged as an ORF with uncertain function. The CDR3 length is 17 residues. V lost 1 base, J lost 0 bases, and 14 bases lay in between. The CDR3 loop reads CARSLTGRDSSYNEQFF. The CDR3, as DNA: TGTGCCAGAAGCTTGACTGGGCGGGACAGCTCCTACAATGAGCAGTTCTTC.

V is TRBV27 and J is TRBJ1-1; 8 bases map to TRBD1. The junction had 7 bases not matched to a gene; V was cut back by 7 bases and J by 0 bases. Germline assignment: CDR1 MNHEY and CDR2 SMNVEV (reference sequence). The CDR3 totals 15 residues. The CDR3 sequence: CASTRTGLMNTEAFF. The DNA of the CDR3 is TGTGCCAGCACTAGGACAGGGCTCATGAACACTGAAGCTTTCTTT.

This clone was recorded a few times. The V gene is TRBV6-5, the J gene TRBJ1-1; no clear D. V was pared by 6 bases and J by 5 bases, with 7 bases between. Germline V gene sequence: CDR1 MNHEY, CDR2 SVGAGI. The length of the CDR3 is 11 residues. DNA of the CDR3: TGTGCCAGCAGCTACCGTACTGAAGCTTTCTTT. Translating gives CASSYRTEAFF.

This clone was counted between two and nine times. The CDR3 DNA sequence: TGTGCCAGCAGTTTATCGGGGGGGGCTAGGGAAAAACTGTTTTTT. Its protein product is CASSLSGGAREKLFF. The chain joins TRBV27 to TRBJ1-4; possibly TRBD1 for D (6 bases). Germline V gene data show CDR1 as MNHEY and CDR2 as SMNVEV (reference sequence). Trimming cost V 0 bases and J 8 bases, with 13 bases left between them. The CDR3 has 15 amino acids. The entire variable domain, with the rest obtained from reference TRBV27 and TRBJ1-4, is as follows: EAQVTQNPRYLITVTGKKLTVTCSQNMNHEYMSWYRQDPGLGLRQIYYSMNVEVTDKGDVPEGYKVSRKEKRNFPLILESPSPNQTSLYFCASSLSGGAREKLFFGSGTQLSVL.

The CDR3 region has the DNA TGCGCCAGCAGTGCATGGGGAGATAATTCACCCCTCCACTTT. It encodes CASSAWGDNSPLHF. The J gene is TRBJ1-6, the V gene TRBV10-1; no clear D. Trimming stripped 4 bases from V and 5 bases from J, with 9 bases between. This CDR3 comprises 14 residues. Germline-derived CDR1 and CDR2 are WNHNN and SYGVQD (reference sequence).

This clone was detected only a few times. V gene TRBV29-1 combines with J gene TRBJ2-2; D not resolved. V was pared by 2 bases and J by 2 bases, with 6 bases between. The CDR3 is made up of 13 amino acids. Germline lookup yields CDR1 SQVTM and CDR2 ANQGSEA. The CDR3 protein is CSVEPLNTGELFF. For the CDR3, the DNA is TGCAGCGTTGAACCCTTAAACACCGGGGAGCTGTTTTTT.